This TCR beta chain originates from a study of T cells in Graves' hyperthyroidism and ophthalmopathy. The germline CDR1 and CDR2 sequences are MDHEN and SYDVKM. CDR3 size: 15 residues. V dropped 8 bases and J dropped 1 base, with 17 bases sitting between them. Amplification yielded TCR beta CDR3 regions, with RNA transcripts as the source. Using the HTBI primer set, a first-round RT-PCR was run on the TCR CDR3. MiXCR, applied by TCRdb to the multiplex PCR reads, yields one record per CDR3 protein. This sample carries about 510,000 distinct CDR3 sequences, about 14% of them seen once, and the ten largest clones take about 14%. The sample holds many counts of this clonotype.

The sequence derives from a woman between 40 and 55 years old with Graves' hyperthyroidism. The chain links TRBV28 to TRBJ1-1; D remains ambiguous. Sequencing was performed on blood. The CDR3 loop is CASRKTTPGNTEAFF. CDR3 coding DNA: TGTGCCAGCCGGAAGACAACGCCGGGGAACACTGAAGCTTTCTTT. Looking up the rest from reference TRBV28 and TRBJ1-1 gives the full variable domain: DVKVTQSSRYLVKRTGEKVFLECVQDMDHENMFWYRQDPGLGLRLIYFSYDVKMKEKGDIPEGYSVSREKKERFSLILESASTNQTSMYLCASRKTTPGNTEAFFGQGTRLTVV.